The 22 T cell receptor beta chains listed next were all sequenced from one sample in a study of CD8+CD57+ T cells in acquired aplastic anemia. Both TCR beta VDJ combination and CDR3 sequence profiling were carried out. Genomic DNA was the template for this profiling. TCRdb re-called the reads through MiXCR, storing one row per CDR3 protein. The repertoire holds under 200,000 distinct CDR3 sequences, with roughly 43% as singletons. Previously, flow cytometry had revealed CD8+CD57+ cell expansion in the patients chosen for sequencing. The source material was sorted CD4+, CD8+, or CD8+CD57+ T cells (not recorded which) from PBMCs. Every receptor here comes from a human donor with aplastic anemia.

In this sample, this clonotype turned up many times. The CDR3 DNA reads as TGTGCCAGCGTAGGGGATTACACAGATACGCAGTATTTT. Protein product: CASVGDYTDTQYF. This chain joins TRBV6-5 and TRBJ2-3; possibly TRBD1 for D (5 bases). The CDR3 is made up of 13 amino acids. Germline V lookup: CDR1 MNHEY, CDR2 SVGAGI. Trimming removed 8 bases from V and 2 bases from J, with 11 bases in between.

Details on this clonotype: This may stem from a read error, because a much larger clone lies one nucleotide away. J is TRBJ2-2 and V is TRBV6-4; TRBD2 might be the D (6 bases). CDR3 length: 14 amino acids. From germline, CDR1 is MRHNA and CDR2 SNTAGT. Trimming pared 5 bases from V and 4 bases from J, leaving 11 bases between. The chain's CDR3 is CASSQGGRTGELFF. The DNA for the CDR3 is TGTGCCAGCAGTCAGGGAGGTCGCACCGGGGAGCTGTTTTTT.

This clonotype has a count of ten or more. The rearrangement joins TRBV20-1 to TRBJ2-3; the match to TRBD2 covers 12 bases. This CDR3 is built from 14 residues. V trimming: 7 bases; J trimming: 1 base; junction bases outside the gene matches: 3. The germline V gene has CDR1 DFQATT and CDR2 SNEGSKA (reference sequence). DNA for the CDR3: TGCAGTGGGACTAGCGGGGTAGGCACAGATACGCAGTATTTT. It specifies CSGTSGVGTDTQYF.

The CDR3 DNA sequence: TGTGCCATCAGGGGTGTGTACGGGGCCAACGTCCTGACTTTC. Its translation: CAIRGVYGANVLTF. This chain joins TRBV10-3 and TRBJ2-6; D unresolved. The V gene's germline CDR1 is ENHRY and CDR2 SYGVKD. The CDR3 extends over 14 amino acids. V was trimmed by 6 bases and J by 4 bases, leaving 10 bases between them.

The chain couples TRBV7-2 to TRBJ1-3; D remains unclear. The CDR3 contains 12 residues. Germline V gene lookup returns CDR1 SGHTA and CDR2 FQGNSA. V was shortened by 5 bases and J by 4 bases, with 6 bases between the two germline ends. In DNA form, the CDR3 reads TGTGCCAGCAGCCCCCAAGGAAACACCATATATTTT. Its protein is CASSPQGNTIYF.

A word on this clonotype: At one boundary the junction diverges from the germline segment, which might be a read error. V gene TRBV19 combines with J gene TRBJ2-7, with D uncertain. This CDR3 spans 14 amino acids. Per germline, CDR1 LNHDA and CDR2 SQIVND (reference sequence). This CDR3 is CASSPQSSSYEQYF. Here the CDR3 DNA reads TGCGCCAGTAGTCCCCAGTCAAGCTCCTACGAGCAGTACTTC.

This clonotype was counted between two and nine times. CDR3 nucleotides: TGTGCCAGCTCAGAGTCCGGGGGGAAAGCAGACGAGCAGTACTTC. This codes for CASSESGGKADEQYF. This chain uses TRBV18 with TRBJ2-7; 7 bases are shared with TRBD2. The CDR3 extends over 15 amino acids. From germline, CDR1 is KGHSH and CDR2 LQKENI. V dropped 5 bases and J dropped 5; count of bases not matched to a gene: 12.

As for this clonotype: A clone one base away is much larger, so this may be a read error. The chain links TRBV3-1 to TRBJ1-6; 8 bases are shared with TRBD1. CDR1 and CDR2 (germline): LGHDT, YNNKEL (reference sequence). The ends lost 3 bases at V and 5 bases at J; junction bases unmatched: 15. The CDR3 is 19 residues long. The CDR3 bases are TGTGCCAGCAGCCACCACTTTATATCAGGGGGCTCAGATAATTCACCCCTCCACTTT. Protein sequence: CASSHHFISGGSDNSPLHF.

This chain uses TRBV4-3 with TRBJ2-3, with TRBD1 as a possible D gene (5 bases). V was pared by 0 bases and J by 2 bases, with 15 bases between. CDR3 length equals 17 residues. CDR1 LGHNA and CDR2 YSLEER come from the germline V gene. As DNA, the CDR3 is TGCGCCAGCAGCCAAGATAGTACACAGGCCTACACAGATACGCAGTATTTT. Translating gives CASSQDSTQAYTDTQYF.

Many counts were recorded for this clonotype. The rearrangement joins TRBV7-2 to TRBJ2-6, with D tentatively TRBD1 or TRBD2 (5 bases each). The V gene lost 1 base and the J gene lost 9 bases, with 16 bases spanning the gap. Germline lookup yields CDR1 SGHTA and CDR2 FQGNSA. The length of the CDR3 is 16 residues. The DNA of the CDR3 is TGTGCCAGCAGCTTAGACGGAGTATGGGGGATCAACGTCCTGACTTTC. Its protein is CASSLDGVWGINVLTF.

Remarks on this clonotype: A clone one base away is much larger, so this may be a read error. This rearrangement joins TRBV12-3 or TRBV12-4 to TRBJ2-5; 7 positions match TRBD1. The CDR3 totals 13 residues. The J segment lost 2 bases and the V segment lost 4 bases, leaving 1 base of the junction unmatched. CDR3 sequence (DNA): TGTGCCAGCAGTTCGACAGGGCAAGAGACCCAGTACTTC. It codes for CASSSTGQETQYF.

This clonotype was seen many times. The chain uses TRBV7-2 and TRBJ2-1, with D unresolved. CDR3 size: 12 residues. The germline V gene has CDR1 SGHTA and CDR2 FQGNSA. Trimming removed 1 base from V and 6 bases from J, with 4 bases in between. CDR3 sequence (DNA): TGTGCCAGCAGCTTAGTCTCCAATGAGCAGTTCTTC. It encodes CASSLVSNEQFF. Variable domain in full (rest from reference TRBV7-2 and TRBJ2-1): GAGVSQSPSNKVTEKGKDVELRCDPISGHTALYWYRQSLGQGLEFLIYFQGNSAPDKSGLPSDRFSAERTGGSVSTLTIQRTQQEDSAVYLCASSLVSNEQFFGPGTRLTVL.

The chain couples TRBV2 to TRBJ1-2, with D hard to call. Trimming stripped 4 bases from V and 4 bases from J, with 16 bases between. Looked up from germline, CDR1 is SNHLY and CDR2 is FYNNEI. This CDR3 has 15 amino acids. As DNA, the CDR3 is TGTGCCAGCAGTGTCGTCACAGTTTTAGGCTATGGCTACACCTTC. Amino acids: CASSVVTVLGYGYTF. The variable domain in full, completed from reference TRBV2 and TRBJ1-2, reads EPEVTQTPSHQVTQMGQEVILRCVPISNHLYFYWYRQILGQKVEFLVSFYNNEISEKSEIFDDQFSVERPDGSNFTLKIRSTKLEDSAMYFCASSVVTVLGYGYTFGSGTRLTVV.

This sequence joins TRBV7-9 and TRBJ1-5; D might be TRBD1 (5 bases). Germline loops: CDR1 SEHNR, CDR2 FQNEAQ (reference sequence). This CDR3 contains 14 residues. The V end was cut by 5 bases, the J end by 4 bases, with 12 bases between. CDR3 DNA: TGTGCCAGCAGCCCCGACAGCCTTAATCAGCCCCAGCATTTT. Protein: CASSPDSLNQPQHF.

This clonotype was recorded many times. This rearrangement joins TRBV7-9 to TRBJ2-7; D is unclear. Between the trimmed V and J ends, which lost 4 bases and 7 bases, there was a span of 14 bases. The length of the CDR3 is 13 residues. The germline gives CDR1 SEHNR, CDR2 FQNEAQ (reference sequence). CDR3 sequence reads: CASSSGPSREQYF. The CDR3 region has the DNA TGTGCCAGCAGCTCGGGCCCCTCGAGGGAGCAGTACTTC.

This clonotype was seen just once. A read error may produce the germline difference seen at one junction end. The genes are TRBV20-1 and TRBJ2-2; D may be TRBD1 or TRBD2 (6 bases each). This CDR3 has 16 residues. CDR1 is DFQATT and CDR2 is SNEGSKA in the germline V gene (reference sequence). The chain's CDR3 is CSARCGGQDLTGELFF. The DNA of the CDR3 is TGCAGTGCTAGATGTGGGGGGCAGGATCTAACCGGGGAACTGTTTTTT.

The chain recombines TRBV12-5 with TRBJ2-1, with D possibly matching TRBD2 (6 bases). The CDR3 is 13 amino acids. Trimming removed 5 bases at V and 9 bases at J, with 14 bases between. The germline V gene encodes CDR1 LGHNT and CDR2 FRNRAP. CDR3 nucleotide sequence: TGTGCTAGTGGTCTGGCCTTGGGGGGTGAGCAGTTCTTC. Translating it yields CASGLALGGEQFF. Complete variable domain (other parts from reference TRBV12-5 and TRBJ2-1): DARVTQTPRHKVTEMGQEVTMRCQPILGHNTVFWYRQTMMQGLELLAYFRNRAPLDDSGMPKDRFSAEMPDATLATLKIQPSEPRDSAVYFCASGLALGGEQFFGPGTRLTVL.

A remark on this clonotype: Sequence at one end of the junction differs from germline and may be a read error. The CDR3 bases are TGTGCCAGCAGGGTAGGGGGCACCTATGGCTACACCTTC. Residues: CASRVGGTYGYTF. V gene TRBV9 combines with J gene TRBJ1-2; 7 positions agree with TRBD1. This CDR3 has 13 residues. Germline lookup yields CDR1 SGDLS and CDR2 YYNGEE.

V and J are TRBV20-1 and TRBJ2-1; maybe TRBD2 (5 bases). Trimming took off 1 base at V and 10 bases at J, with 14 bases between the two ends. Germline V gene data show CDR1 as DFQATT and CDR2 as SNEGSKA (reference sequence). This CDR3 region has 13 residues. CDR3 DNA: TGCAGTGCTAGAGTTACCCTAGCCAGGGAGCAGTTCTTC. Its translation is CSARVTLAREQFF.

The rearrangement joins TRBV20-1 to TRBJ2-7; 12 positions match TRBD2. The CDR3 is 14 residues long. Germline loops: CDR1 DFQATT, CDR2 SNEGSKA (reference sequence). The V and J ends lost 1 base and 4 bases, in that order; junction bases with no gene match: 2. CDR3 sequence: CSARAGTSGYEQYF. CDR3 nucleotides: TGCAGTGCTAGAGCCGGGACTAGCGGGTACGAGCAGTACTTC.

The V gene is TRBV11-2, the J gene TRBJ2-1, with 10 bases that match TRBD2. Germline V gene sequence: CDR1 SGHAT, CDR2 FQNNGV. Unmatched junction bases numbered 10, after V lost 5 bases and J lost 9 bases. The CDR3 loop spans 15 amino acids. As DNA, the CDR3 is TGTGCCAGCAGCGAGTATACTAGCGGGAAGGGTGAGCAGTTCTTC. Translation: CASSEYTSGKGEQFF.

The chain carries TRBV7-2 and TRBJ1-3, with D tentatively TRBD1 (6 bases). This CDR3 contains 14 residues. V was trimmed by 6 bases and J by 4 bases, leaving 13 bases between them. The germline V gene encodes CDR1 SGHTA and CDR2 FQGNSA. The CDR3 nucleotides are TGTGCCAGCAGGGGGGGCTCCCGGGGAAACACCATATATTTT. Translating it yields CASRGGSRGNTIYF.